The 10 T cell receptor beta chains in this list originate from one sample, sequenced in a study of shared clonotypes between healthy human individuals. This table comes from immunoSEQ multiplex PCR, and its TCRdb copy is limited to in-frame clones, with some not included. The sample gives a few million clones, 95% of which show up once; roughly 0.13% is in the top ten. Source material: naive CD4+ T cells sorted from blood. Subset given: CD45RA+ positively selected. The source of these receptors is a man aged 18-30 years in good health.

This clone was detected a few times. DNA for the CDR3: TGTGCCAGCAGTGAAGCTGGGCAGCCCCAGCATTTT. Its protein product is CASSEAGQPQHF. The V call is TRBV25-1, the J call TRBJ1-5; the D is unclear. The CDR3 has 12 residues. CDR1 and CDR2 from the germline V gene are MGHDK and SYGVNS. Trimming took 2 bases from V and 7 from J, leaving 6 bases between them.

The chain combines TRBV4-1 with TRBJ2-7, with 10 bases fitting TRBD1. V was clipped by 3 bases and J by 11 bases; unmatched bases: 16. The CDR3 runs to 16 residues. Germline-derived CDR1 and CDR2 are MGHRA and YSYEKL. The CDR3 loop is CASSQTEGDRGQGEYF. Here the CDR3 DNA reads TGCGCCAGCAGCCAGACCGAGGGAGACAGGGGGCAGGGCGAGTACTTC.

J is TRBJ2-5 and V is TRBV5-4; 7 nucleotides agree with TRBD1. After removal of 5 bases from V and 4 bases from J, the junction contained 8 bases not matched to a gene. Germline V gene sequence: CDR1 SGHNT, CDR2 YYREEE (reference sequence). The CDR3 sequence is 14 residues long. CDR3 loop: CASRRDREGETQYF. The CDR3 DNA follows: TGTGCCAGCAGGAGAGACAGGGAAGGAGAGACCCAGTACTTC.

The chain employs TRBV7-2 and TRBJ2-7; TRBD2 matches 8 bases. Germline CDR1 is SGHTA and CDR2 is FQGNSA. Unmatched junction bases numbered 13, after V lost 8 bases and J lost 4 bases. This CDR3 has 15 amino acids. CDR3 loop: CASSRGSGSTYEQYF. CDR3 in DNA: TGTGCCAGCTCTAGGGGAAGCGGGAGTACTTACGAGCAGTACTTC.

This chain links TRBV11-2 with TRBJ2-2, with a possible D match to TRBD2 (6 bases). The CDR3 spans 16 residues. Germline V lookup: CDR1 SGHAT, CDR2 FQNNGV. The V and J ends lost 4 bases and 1 base respectively, with 13 bases between them. In DNA form, the CDR3 reads TGTGCCAGCAGCTCGCGATCTAGCGAGAACACCGGGGAGCTGTTTTTT. As protein: CASSSRSSENTGELFF. The whole variable domain, remainder taken from reference TRBV11-2 and TRBJ2-2, is EAGVAQSPRYKIIEKRQSVAFWCNPISGHATLYWYQQILGQGPKLLIQFQNNGVVDDSQLPKDRFSAERLKGVDSTLKIQPAKLEDSAVYLCASSSRSSENTGELFFGEGSRLTVL.

V gene TRBV11-2 combines with J gene TRBJ2-7, with D unresolved. V was pared by 0 bases and J by 4 bases, with 7 bases between. Germline V lookup: CDR1 SGHAT, CDR2 FQNNGV. The CDR3 length is 13 residues. The CDR3 here is CASSLDHRYEQYF. CDR3 in DNA: TGTGCCAGCAGCTTAGATCACAGATACGAGCAGTACTTC.

The chain has TRBV25-1 and TRBJ2-3, with D unclear. V shed 3 bases and J shed 6 bases, with 7 bases lying between them. Germline values: CDR1 MGHDK, CDR2 SYGVNS. This CDR3 spans 12 amino acids. This chain's CDR3 is CASSDRMDTQYF. The CDR3 bases are TGTGCCAGCAGTGATAGGATGGATACGCAGTATTTT.

The CDR3 here is CASSLGATSSGYTF. In nucleotides, the CDR3 is TGTGCCAGCAGCTTAGGTGCAACATCTTCTGGCTACACCTTC. The V gene is TRBV7-9, the J gene TRBJ1-2, with unresolved D. V was clipped by 1 base and J by 7 bases, with 13 bases between them. The germline V gene encodes CDR1 SEHNR and CDR2 FQNEAQ (reference sequence). The length of the CDR3 is 14 residues.

The chain links TRBV2 to TRBJ1-2; 7 bases are a match to TRBD1. The V gene end was trimmed by 7 bases and the J gene end by 4 bases; junction bases not matched to a gene: 6. Germline lookup yields CDR1 SNHLY and CDR2 FYNNEI. The CDR3 length is 13 residues. This CDR3 reads CASTGQTIYGYTF. CDR3 DNA: TGTGCCAGCACGGGACAGACCATCTATGGCTACACCTTC.

The V and J genes are TRBV5-4 and TRBJ2-7; D is unclear. Trimming shortened V by 4 bases and J by 0 bases, and 11 bases separated the two germline ends. In germline, CDR1 is SGHNT, CDR2 YYREEE (reference sequence). The CDR3 has 14 amino acids. The CDR3 coding sequence is TGTGCCAGCAGCCGAGACCAGAGCTCCTACGAGCAGTACTTC. The encoded protein is CASSRDQSSYEQYF.